This T cell receptor beta chain was recovered during a study of blood T cell repertoires in COVID-19. Turning to the study itself: The samples span acute and convalescent COVID-19 from the United States, Italy and Spain. In each case, the material was cDNA or gDNA derived from T cells, B-cell-depleted T cells, or PBMCs.

Original handling: It was from reference gene primer amplification that nucleated cell counts were estimated. Here immunoSEQ multiplex PCR was the method, and the copy in TCRdb shows in-frame clones only, minus some. The DNA was the basis for D and trimming; V, J and clone size are from that table. Among roughly 60,000 clones listed, over 75% were seen once. V lost 0 bases to trimming and J lost 4 bases, with 15 bases between them. The CDR3 covers 17 residues. CDR1 is LGHNA, CDR2 YNFKEQ, per germline. The chain combines TRBV4-2 with TRBJ2-2, with D possibly being TRBD2 (5 bases). This TCR was recovered from a human donor in a cohort sampled during active COVID-19. The sequenced sample was peripheral blood. CDR3 nucleotides: TGTGCCAGCAGCCAAGATACCCTTAGCGTAACCACCGGGGAGCTGTTTTTT. Protein product: CASSQDTLSVTTGELFF.